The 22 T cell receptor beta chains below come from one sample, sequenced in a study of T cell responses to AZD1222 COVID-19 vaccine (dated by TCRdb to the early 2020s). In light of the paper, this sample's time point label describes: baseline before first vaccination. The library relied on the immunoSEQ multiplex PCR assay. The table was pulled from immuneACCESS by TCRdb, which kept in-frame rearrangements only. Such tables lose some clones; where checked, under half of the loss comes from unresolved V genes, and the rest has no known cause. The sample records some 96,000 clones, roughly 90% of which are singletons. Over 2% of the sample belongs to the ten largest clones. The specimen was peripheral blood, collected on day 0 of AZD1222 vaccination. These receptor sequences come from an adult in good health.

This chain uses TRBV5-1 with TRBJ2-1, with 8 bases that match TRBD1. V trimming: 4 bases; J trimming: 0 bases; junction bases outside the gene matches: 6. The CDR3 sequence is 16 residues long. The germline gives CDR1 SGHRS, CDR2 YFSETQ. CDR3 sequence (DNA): TGCGCCAGCAGCGCTCTTACAGGGGGCTCCTACAATGAGCAGTTCTTC. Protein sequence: CASSALTGGSYNEQFF.

CDR3 amino acids: CASRRGTSGGYTF. The CDR3 DNA reads TGTGCCAGCAGGCGAGGGACCTCAGGGGGCTACACCTTC. The chain employs TRBV5-5 and TRBJ1-2; D possibly corresponds to TRBD1 (5 bases). Germline values: CDR1 SGHKS, CDR2 YYEKEE (reference sequence). The CDR3 is made up of 13 amino acids. V lost 5 bases and J lost 8, with 16 bases in between.

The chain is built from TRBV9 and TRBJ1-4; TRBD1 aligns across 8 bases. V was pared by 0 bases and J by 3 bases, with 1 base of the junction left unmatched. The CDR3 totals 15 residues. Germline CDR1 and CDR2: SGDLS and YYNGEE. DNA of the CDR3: TGTGCCAGCAGCGTAGGGGGACAGGCTAATGAAAAACTGTTTTTT. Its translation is CASSVGGQANEKLFF.

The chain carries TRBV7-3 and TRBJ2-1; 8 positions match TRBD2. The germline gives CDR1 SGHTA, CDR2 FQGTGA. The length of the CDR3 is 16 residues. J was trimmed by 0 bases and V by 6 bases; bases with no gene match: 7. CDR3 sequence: CASRGPSGSSYNEQFF. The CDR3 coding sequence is TGTGCCAGCAGGGGACCGAGCGGGAGCTCCTACAATGAGCAGTTCTTC.

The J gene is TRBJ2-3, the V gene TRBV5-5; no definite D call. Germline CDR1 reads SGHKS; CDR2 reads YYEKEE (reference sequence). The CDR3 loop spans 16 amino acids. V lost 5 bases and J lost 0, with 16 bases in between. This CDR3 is CASSPRPIDSTDTQYF. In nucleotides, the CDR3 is TGTGCCAGCAGTCCACGCCCTATTGATAGCACAGATACGCAGTATTTT.

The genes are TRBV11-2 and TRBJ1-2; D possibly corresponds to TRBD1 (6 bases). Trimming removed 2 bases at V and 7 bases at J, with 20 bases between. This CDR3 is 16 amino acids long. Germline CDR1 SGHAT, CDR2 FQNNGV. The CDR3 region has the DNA TGTGCCAGCAGCTTATCGTTCAGGGGCGATGATAGTGGCTACACCTTC. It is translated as CASSLSFRGDDSGYTF.

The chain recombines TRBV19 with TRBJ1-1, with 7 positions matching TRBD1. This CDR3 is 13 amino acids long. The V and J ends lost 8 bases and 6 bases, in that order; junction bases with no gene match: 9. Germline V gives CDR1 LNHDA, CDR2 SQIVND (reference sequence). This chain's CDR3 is CASDSGGGAEAFF. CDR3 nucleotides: TGTGCCAGTGATTCAGGGGGTGGTGCTGAAGCTTTCTTT. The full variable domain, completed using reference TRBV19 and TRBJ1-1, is DGGITQSPKYLFRKEGQNVTLSCEQNLNHDAMYWYRQDPGQGLRLIYYSQIVNDFQKGDIAEGYSVSREKKESFPLTVTSAQKNPTAFYLCASDSGGGAEAFFGQGTRLTVV.

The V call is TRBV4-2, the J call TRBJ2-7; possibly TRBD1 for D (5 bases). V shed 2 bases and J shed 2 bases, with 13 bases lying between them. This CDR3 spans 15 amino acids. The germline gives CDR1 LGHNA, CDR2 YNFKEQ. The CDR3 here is CASSQPTARTYEQYF. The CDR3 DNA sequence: TGTGCCAGCAGCCAACCGACAGCCCGAACCTACGAGCAGTACTTC.

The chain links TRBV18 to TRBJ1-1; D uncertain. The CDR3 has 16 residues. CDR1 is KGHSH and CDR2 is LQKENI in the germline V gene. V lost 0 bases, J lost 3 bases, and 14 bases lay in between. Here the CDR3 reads CASSPPGRAEDTEAFF. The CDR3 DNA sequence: TGTGCCAGCTCACCACCGGGTAGGGCGGAGGACACTGAAGCTTTCTTT.

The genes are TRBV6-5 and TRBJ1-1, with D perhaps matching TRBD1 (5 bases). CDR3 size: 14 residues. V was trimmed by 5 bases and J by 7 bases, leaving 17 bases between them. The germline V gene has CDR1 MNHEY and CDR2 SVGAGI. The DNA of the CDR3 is TGTGCCAGCAGTATTGCAGGGTATAAGGGTGAAGCTTTCTTT. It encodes CASSIAGYKGEAFF.

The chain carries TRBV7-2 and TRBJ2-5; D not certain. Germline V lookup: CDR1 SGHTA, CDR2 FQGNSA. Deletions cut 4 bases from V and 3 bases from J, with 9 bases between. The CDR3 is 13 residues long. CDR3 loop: CASSSTIEETQYF. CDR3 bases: TGTGCCAGCAGCTCCACAATAGAAGAGACCCAGTACTTC.

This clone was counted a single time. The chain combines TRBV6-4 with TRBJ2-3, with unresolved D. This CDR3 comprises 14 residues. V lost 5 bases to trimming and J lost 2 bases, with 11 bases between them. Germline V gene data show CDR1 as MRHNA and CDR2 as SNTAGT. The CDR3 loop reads CASSPGSPTDTQYF. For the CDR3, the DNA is TGTGCCAGCAGTCCAGGTTCACCCACAGATACGCAGTATTTT.

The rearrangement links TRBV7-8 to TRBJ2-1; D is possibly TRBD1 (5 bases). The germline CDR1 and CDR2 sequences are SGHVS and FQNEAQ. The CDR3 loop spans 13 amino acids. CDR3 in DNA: TGTGCGACCTTAGGGGCAGGATACAATGAGCAGTTCTTC. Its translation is CATLGAGYNEQFF.

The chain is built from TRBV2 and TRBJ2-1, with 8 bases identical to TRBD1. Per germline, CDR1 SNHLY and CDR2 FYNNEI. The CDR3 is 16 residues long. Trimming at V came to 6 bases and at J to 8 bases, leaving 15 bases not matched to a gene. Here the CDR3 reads CASRRTYRGDWDEQFF. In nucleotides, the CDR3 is TGTGCCAGCAGGAGAACATACAGGGGGGATTGGGATGAGCAGTTCTTC.

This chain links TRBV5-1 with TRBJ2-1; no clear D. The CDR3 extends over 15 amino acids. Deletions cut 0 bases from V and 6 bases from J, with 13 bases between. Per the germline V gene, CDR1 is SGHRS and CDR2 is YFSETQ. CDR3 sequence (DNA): TGCGCCAGCAGCTTGGTACCGGATCTAGTCAATGAGCAGTTCTTC. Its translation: CASSLVPDLVNEQFF.

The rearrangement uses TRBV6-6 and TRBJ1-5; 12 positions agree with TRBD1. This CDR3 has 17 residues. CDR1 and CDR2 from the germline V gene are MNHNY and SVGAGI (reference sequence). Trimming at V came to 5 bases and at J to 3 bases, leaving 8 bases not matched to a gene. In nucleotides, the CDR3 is TGTGCCAGCAGTCCGGGACAGGGGGCGATTCTCAATCAGCCCCAGCATTTT. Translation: CASSPGQGAILNQPQHF.

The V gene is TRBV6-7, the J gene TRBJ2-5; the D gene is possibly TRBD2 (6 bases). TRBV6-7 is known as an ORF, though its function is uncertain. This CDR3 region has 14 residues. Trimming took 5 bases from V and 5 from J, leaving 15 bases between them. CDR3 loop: CASSPGGGWETQYF. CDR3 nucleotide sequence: TGTGCCAGCAGTCCCGGTGGGGGGTGGGAGACCCAGTACTTC.

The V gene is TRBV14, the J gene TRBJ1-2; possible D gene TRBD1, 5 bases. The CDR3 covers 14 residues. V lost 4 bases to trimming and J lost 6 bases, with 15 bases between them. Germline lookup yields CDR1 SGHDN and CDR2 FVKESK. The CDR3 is CASSPRGGMDGYTF. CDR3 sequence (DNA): TGTGCCAGCAGCCCGAGGGGAGGGATGGATGGCTACACCTTC.

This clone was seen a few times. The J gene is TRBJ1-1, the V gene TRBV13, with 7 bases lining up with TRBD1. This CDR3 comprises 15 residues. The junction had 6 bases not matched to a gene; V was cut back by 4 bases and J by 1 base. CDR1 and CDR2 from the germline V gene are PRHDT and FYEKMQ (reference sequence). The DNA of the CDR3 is TGTGCCAGCAGCTCTTACCGGGACAGGAACACTGAAGCTTTCTTT. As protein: CASSSYRDRNTEAFF.

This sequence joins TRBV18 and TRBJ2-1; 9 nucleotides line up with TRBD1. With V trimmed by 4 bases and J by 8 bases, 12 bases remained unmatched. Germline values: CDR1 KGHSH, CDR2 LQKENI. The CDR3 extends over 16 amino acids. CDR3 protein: CASSQLIQGARYEQFF. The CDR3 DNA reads TGTGCCAGCTCACAACTCATACAGGGGGCGCGCTATGAGCAGTTCTTC.

The DNA of the CDR3 is TGTGCCAGCAGTCCCCACCTCCTGGGGGTACTACCAAAGGATACGCAGTATTTT. It is translated as CASSPHLLGVLPKDTQYF. This chain joins TRBV6-6 and TRBJ2-3; the D call may be TRBD1 or TRBD2 (5 bases each). V was clipped by 5 bases and J by 6 bases, with 27 bases between them. This CDR3 is built from 18 residues. CDR1 is MNHNY, CDR2 SVGAGI, per germline (reference sequence).

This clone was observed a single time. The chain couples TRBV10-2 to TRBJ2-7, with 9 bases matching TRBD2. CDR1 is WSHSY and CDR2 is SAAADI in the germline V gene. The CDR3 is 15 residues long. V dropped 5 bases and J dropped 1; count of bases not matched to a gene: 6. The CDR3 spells CASSLAGVGSYEQYF. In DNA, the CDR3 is TGCGCCAGCAGTTTAGCGGGAGTTGGGTCCTACGAGCAGTACTTC.